The clone carrying this TCR beta chain was picked up a small number of times. The antigen remains unidentified. This sample stems from a study of radiotherapy plus CTLA-4 blockade in lung cancer. Study background: For less than 20% of patients, objective responses occurred, and approximately 30% had disease control.

Study outcomes and limitations: Once radiotherapy plus ipilimumab had been given, TCR clones derived from tumor expanded in blood.

V lost 6 bases to trimming and J lost 1 base; unmatched junction nucleotides: 11. Germline-derived CDR1 and CDR2 are LNHDA and SQIVND (reference sequence). This CDR3 has 16 residues. The protocol was immunoSEQ multiplex PCR, while the TCRdb copy is restricted to in-frame clones and leaves out a portion. This table has roughly 120,000 clones, about 77% appearing once. The sample here was peripheral blood, taken from a patient treated with radiotherapy plus ipilimumab. The origin of this receptor is a human donor with non-small cell lung cancer who had a partial response to radiotherapy plus ipilimumab. The V call is TRBV19, the J call TRBJ1-1; 7 positions agree with TRBD1. The CDR3, as DNA: TGTGCCAGTAGATTCGACGCGAGGGGGCCGAACACTGAAGCTTTCTTT. Amino acid sequence: CASRFDARGPNTEAFF.